Listed here are 11 T cell receptor beta chains from one sample, sequenced in a study of blood T cell repertoires in COVID-19. TCRdb keeps only in-frame clones here, not all; method: immunoSEQ multiplex PCR. The table lists about 170,000 clones, roughly 80% of them singletons, with about 14% in the top ten. The sequenced sample was peripheral blood. These receptors were obtained from a woman aged 70-85 years with COVID-19, enrolled during active disease.

The gene calls are TRBV29-1 and TRBJ2-1; 12 bases are a match to TRBD2. The J segment lost 1 base and the V segment lost 7 bases, leaving 5 bases of the junction unmatched. Germline V gene data show CDR1 as SQVTM and CDR2 as ANQGSEA. This CDR3 is built from 15 residues. In nucleotides, the CDR3 is TGCAGCGCCCGGACTAGCGGGATTTCCTACAATGAGCAGTTCTTC. Its protein is CSARTSGISYNEQFF.

The rearrangement uses TRBV14 and TRBJ1-6; 9 bases fit TRBD1. The junction had 6 bases not matched to a gene; V was cut back by 3 bases and J by 0 bases. The germline gives CDR1 SGHDN, CDR2 FVKESK. The CDR3 sequence is 18 residues long. Written as DNA, the CDR3 is TGTGCCAGCAGCCAGTACAGGGGGCCGAGCTCCTATAATTCACCCCTCCACTTT. It is translated as CASSQYRGPSSYNSPLHF. Combining the CDR3 with reference TRBV14 and TRBJ1-6 gives the whole variable domain EAGVTQFPSHSVIEKGQTVTLRCDPISGHDNLYWYRRVMGKEIKFLLHFVKESKQDESGMPNNRFLAERTGGTYSTLKVQPAELEDSGVYFCASSQYRGPSSYNSPLHFGNGTRLTVT.

The rearrangement joins TRBV2 to TRBJ1-2; no definite D call. The CDR3 has 13 amino acids. Per the germline V gene, CDR1 is SNHLY and CDR2 is FYNNEI. V was shortened by 4 bases and J by 4 bases, with 10 bases between the two germline ends. The CDR3 here is CASSGESAYGYTF. Written as DNA, the CDR3 is TGTGCCAGCAGTGGAGAGAGCGCCTATGGCTACACCTTC. The whole variable domain, filled in from reference TRBV2 and TRBJ1-2, reads EPEVTQTPSHQVTQMGQEVILRCVPISNHLYFYWYRQILGQKVEFLVSFYNNEISEKSEIFDDQFSVERPDGSNFTLKIRSTKLEDSAMYFCASSGESAYGYTFGSGTRLTVV.

This clone appeared a single time. The chain links TRBV28 to TRBJ1-4, with TRBD1 matching 8 bases. There are 16 residues in the CDR3. Trimming removed 5 bases from V and 8 bases from J; junction bases left unmatched: 13. Germline V CDR1 and CDR2: MDHEN, SYDVKM. The CDR3 here is CASSQIPGQVIEKLFF. In nucleotides, the CDR3 is TGTGCCAGCAGTCAGATACCGGGACAGGTGATCGAAAAACTGTTTTTT.

This chain uses TRBV7-9 with TRBJ1-1, with 10 nucleotides matching TRBD1. V was clipped by 5 bases and J by 5 bases; unmatched bases: 11. Germline CDR1 SEHNR, CDR2 FQNEAQ (reference sequence). The CDR3 has 16 residues. CDR3 nucleotide sequence: TGTGCCAGCAGCCAAGTTATAGGGGGACAGGGGACTGAAGCTTTCTTT. Translating gives CASSQVIGGQGTEAFF.

The CDR3 sequence is CASRREAGKNTEAFF. CDR3 sequence (DNA): TGTGCCAGCAGACGGGAGGCAGGGAAAAACACTGAAGCTTTCTTT. The chain employs TRBV6-5 and TRBJ1-1; tentatively, D is TRBD1 (5 bases). The CDR3 runs to 15 residues. Germline CDR1 reads MNHEY; CDR2 reads SVGAGI. V was trimmed by 6 bases and J by 2 bases, leaving 16 bases between them.

A few counts support this clone. The chain is built from TRBV20-1 and TRBJ2-7, with D uncertain. Germline assignment: CDR1 DFQATT and CDR2 SNEGSKA (reference sequence). V gave up 6 bases and J gave up 3 bases, with 9 bases separating them. The CDR3 length is 11 residues. The CDR3 DNA follows: TGCAGTGCCCAGTCGGGCTACGAGCAGTACGTC. This sequence encodes CSAQSGYEQYV.

V and J are TRBV6-4 and TRBJ2-2; 10 nucleotides line up with TRBD2. J gave up 5 bases and V 2 bases, and 17 bases lay outside the gene matches. The CDR3 extends over 20 amino acids. Germline lookup yields CDR1 MRHNA and CDR2 SNTAGT. CDR3 amino acids: CASSDRQVRLAGAGTGELFF. In DNA form, the CDR3 reads TGTGCCAGCAGTGACCGCCAGGTTCGGCTAGCGGGGGCGGGGACCGGGGAGCTGTTTTTT.

The chain carries TRBV2 and TRBJ1-4; 7 bases align to TRBD1. The ends lost 6 bases at V and 5 bases at J; junction bases unmatched: 9. The germline gives CDR1 SNHLY, CDR2 FYNNEI. CDR3 length: 15 residues. The CDR3: CASRTPGQINEKLFF. CDR3 coding DNA: TGTGCCAGCAGGACTCCGGGACAGATCAATGAAAAACTGTTTTTT. The whole variable domain, remainder taken from reference TRBV2 and TRBJ1-4, is EPEVTQTPSHQVTQMGQEVILRCVPISNHLYFYWYRQILGQKVEFLVSFYNNEISEKSEIFDDQFSVERPDGSNFTLKIRSTKLEDSAMYFCASRTPGQINEKLFFGSGTQLSVL.

V gene TRBV28 combines with J gene TRBJ1-6; D is unresolved. The V gene's germline CDR1 is MDHEN and CDR2 SYDVKM. V was cut by 10 bases and J by 10 bases, with 17 bases left in between. This CDR3 comprises 13 residues. The DNA of the CDR3 is TGTGCCACCTACGATAACCGCGCGTCACCCCTCCACTTT. Translation gives CATYDNRASPLHF.

This sequence joins TRBV7-3 and TRBJ1-1; D is undetermined. The CDR3 spans 15 residues. Germline V gene data show CDR1 as SGHTA and CDR2 as FQGTGA. V was shortened by 2 bases and J by 0 bases, with 10 bases between the two germline ends. For the CDR3, the DNA is TGTGCCAGCAGCTTACGACCCGGGTTGAACACTGAAGCTTTCTTT. As protein: CASSLRPGLNTEAFF.